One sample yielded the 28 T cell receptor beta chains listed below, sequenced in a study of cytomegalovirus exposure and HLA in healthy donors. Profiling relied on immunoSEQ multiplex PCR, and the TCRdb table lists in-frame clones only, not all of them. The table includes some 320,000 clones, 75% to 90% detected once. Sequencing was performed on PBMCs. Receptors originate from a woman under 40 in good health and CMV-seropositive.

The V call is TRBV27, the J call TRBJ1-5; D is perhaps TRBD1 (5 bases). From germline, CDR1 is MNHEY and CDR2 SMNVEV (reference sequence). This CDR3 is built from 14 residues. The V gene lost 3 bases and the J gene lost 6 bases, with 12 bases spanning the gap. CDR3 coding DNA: TGTGCCAGCAGTTTTTCAGGGCCCCGTCAGCCCCAGCATTTT. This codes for CASSFSGPRQPQHF.

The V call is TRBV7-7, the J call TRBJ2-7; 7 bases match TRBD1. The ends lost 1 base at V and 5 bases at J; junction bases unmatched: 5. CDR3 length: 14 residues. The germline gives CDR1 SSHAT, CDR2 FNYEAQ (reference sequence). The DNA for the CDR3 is TGTGCCAGCAGCTTAGGACAGGGTATGAACGAGCAGTACTTC. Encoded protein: CASSLGQGMNEQYF. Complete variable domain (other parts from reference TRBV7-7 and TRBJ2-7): GAGVSQSPRYKVTKRGQDVTLRCDPISSHATLYWYQQALGQGPEFLTYFNYEAQPDKSGLPSDRFSAERPEGSISTLTIQRTEQRDSAMYRCASSLGQGMNEQYFGPGTRLTVT.

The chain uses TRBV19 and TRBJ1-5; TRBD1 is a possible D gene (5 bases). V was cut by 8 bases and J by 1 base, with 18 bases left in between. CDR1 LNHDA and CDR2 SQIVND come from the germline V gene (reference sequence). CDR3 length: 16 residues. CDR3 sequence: CASSFWGGGSNQPQHF. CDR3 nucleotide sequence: TGTGCCAGTTCCTTCTGGGGGGGAGGAAGCAATCAGCCCCAGCATTTT.

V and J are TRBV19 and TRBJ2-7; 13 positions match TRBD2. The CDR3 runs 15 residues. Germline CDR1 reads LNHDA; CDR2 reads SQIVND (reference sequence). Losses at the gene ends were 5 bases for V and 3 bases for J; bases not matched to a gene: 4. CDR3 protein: CASSAGTSGIYEQYF. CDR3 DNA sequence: TGTGCCAGTAGTGCCGGGACTAGCGGGATCTACGAGCAGTACTTC.

This CDR3 is CASSTRDINYGYTF. CDR3 sequence (DNA): TGTGCCAGTAGTACAAGGGACATCAACTATGGCTACACCTTC. This chain connects TRBV19 to TRBJ1-2; D possibly corresponds to TRBD1 (6 bases). The germline CDR1 and CDR2 sequences are LNHDA and SQIVND (reference sequence). Trimming left V 4 bases short and J 2 bases short, with 11 bases between. The CDR3 consists of 14 residues.

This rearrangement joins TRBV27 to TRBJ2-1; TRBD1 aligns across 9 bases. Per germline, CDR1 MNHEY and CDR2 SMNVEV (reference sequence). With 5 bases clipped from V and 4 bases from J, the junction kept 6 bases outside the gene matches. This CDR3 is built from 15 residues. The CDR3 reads CASSRGQGGYNEQFF. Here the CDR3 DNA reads TGTGCCAGCAGTAGGGGACAGGGTGGGTACAATGAGCAGTTCTTC.

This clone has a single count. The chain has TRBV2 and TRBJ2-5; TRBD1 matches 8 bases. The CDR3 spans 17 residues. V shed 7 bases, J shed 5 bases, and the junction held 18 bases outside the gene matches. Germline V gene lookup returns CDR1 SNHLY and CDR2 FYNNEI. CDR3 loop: CASKRNLDRVGFETQYF. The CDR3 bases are TGTGCCAGCAAGAGGAATCTGGACAGGGTCGGGTTTGAGACCCAGTACTTC.

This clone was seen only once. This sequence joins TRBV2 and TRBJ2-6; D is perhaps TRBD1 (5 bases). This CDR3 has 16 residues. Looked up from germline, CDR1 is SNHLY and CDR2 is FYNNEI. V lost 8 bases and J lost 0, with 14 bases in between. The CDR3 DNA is TGTGCCAGCTTAGCCAGGGATGCCTCTGGGGCCAACGTCCTGACTTTC. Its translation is CASLARDASGANVLTF.

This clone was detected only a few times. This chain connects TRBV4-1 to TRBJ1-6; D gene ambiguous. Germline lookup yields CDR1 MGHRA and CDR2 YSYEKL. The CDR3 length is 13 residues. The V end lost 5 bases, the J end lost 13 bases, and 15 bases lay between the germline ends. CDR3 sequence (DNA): TGCGCCAGCAGCGCCCAGCTGGGCCAGCCCCTCCACTTT. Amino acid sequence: CASSAQLGQPLHF.

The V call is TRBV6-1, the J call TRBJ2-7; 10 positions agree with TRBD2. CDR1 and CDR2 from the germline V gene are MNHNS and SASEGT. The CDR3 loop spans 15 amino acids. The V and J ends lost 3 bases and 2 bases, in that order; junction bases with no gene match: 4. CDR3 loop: CASSEISGGPYEQYF. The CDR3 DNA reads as TGTGCCAGCAGTGAGATTAGCGGGGGGCCCTACGAGCAGTACTTC.

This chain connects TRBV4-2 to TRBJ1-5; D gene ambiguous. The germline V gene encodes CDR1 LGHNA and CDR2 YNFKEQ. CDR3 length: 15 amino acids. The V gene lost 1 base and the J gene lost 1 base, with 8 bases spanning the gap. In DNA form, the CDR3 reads TGTGCCAGCAGCCAAGGAGGGAGAAGCAATCAGCCCCAGCATTTT. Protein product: CASSQGGRSNQPQHF.

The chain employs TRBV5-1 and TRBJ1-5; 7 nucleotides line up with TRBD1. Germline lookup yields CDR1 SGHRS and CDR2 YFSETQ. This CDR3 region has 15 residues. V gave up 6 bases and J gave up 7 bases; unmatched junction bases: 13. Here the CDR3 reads CASKESTGSEQPQHF. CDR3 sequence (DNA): TGCGCCAGCAAAGAATCGACAGGGTCGGAACAGCCCCAGCATTTT.

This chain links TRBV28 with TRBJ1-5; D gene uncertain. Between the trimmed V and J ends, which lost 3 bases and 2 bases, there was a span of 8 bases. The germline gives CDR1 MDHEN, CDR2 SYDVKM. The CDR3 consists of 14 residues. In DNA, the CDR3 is TGTGCCAGCAGTTTCGGTCAAGGCAATCAGCCCCAGCATTTT. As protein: CASSFGQGNQPQHF.

DNA for the CDR3: TGTGCCAGCAGCCACAGGGGCCCTAATGAAAAACTGTTTTTT. The encoded protein is CASSHRGPNEKLFF. The chain couples TRBV5-4 to TRBJ1-4; 7 nucleotides agree with TRBD1. The ends lost 4 bases at V and 3 bases at J; junction bases unmatched: 3. The CDR3 extends over 14 amino acids. Germline V CDR1 and CDR2: SGHNT, YYREEE (reference sequence).

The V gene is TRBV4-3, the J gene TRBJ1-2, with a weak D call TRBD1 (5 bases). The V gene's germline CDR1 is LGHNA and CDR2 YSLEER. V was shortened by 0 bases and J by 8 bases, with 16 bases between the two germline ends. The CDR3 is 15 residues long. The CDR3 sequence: CASSQDRAGLKGYTF. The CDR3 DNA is TGCGCCAGCAGCCAAGACAGGGCGGGATTAAAAGGCTACACCTTC.

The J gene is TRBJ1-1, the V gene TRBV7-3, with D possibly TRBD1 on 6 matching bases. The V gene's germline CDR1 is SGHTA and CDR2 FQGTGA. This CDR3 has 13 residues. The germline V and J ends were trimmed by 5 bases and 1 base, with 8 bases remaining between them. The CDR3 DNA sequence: TGTGCCAGCAGCGCAGGGGCGAACACTGAAGCTTTCTTT. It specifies CASSAGANTEAFF.

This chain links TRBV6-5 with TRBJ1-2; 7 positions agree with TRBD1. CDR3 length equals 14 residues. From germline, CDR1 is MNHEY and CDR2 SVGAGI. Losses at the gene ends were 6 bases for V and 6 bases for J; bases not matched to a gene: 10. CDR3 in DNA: TGTGCCAGCAGCTTGTTGACAGGGAAAGATGGCTACACCTTC. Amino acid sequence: CASSLLTGKDGYTF.

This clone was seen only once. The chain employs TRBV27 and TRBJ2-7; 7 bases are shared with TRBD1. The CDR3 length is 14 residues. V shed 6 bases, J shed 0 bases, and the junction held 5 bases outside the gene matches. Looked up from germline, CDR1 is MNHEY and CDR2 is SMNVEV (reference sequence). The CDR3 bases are TGTGCCAGCAGCCGGGACAGCCTCTCCTACGAGCAGTACTTC. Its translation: CASSRDSLSYEQYF.

The CDR3 DNA reads TGTGCCAGCAGTACGAGGGGCACCTACAATGAGCAGTTCTTC. This codes for CASSTRGTYNEQFF. The gene calls are TRBV2 and TRBJ2-1; either TRBD1 or TRBD2 may fit D (5 bases each). V was cut by 5 bases and J by 2 bases, with 10 bases left in between. This CDR3 is 14 amino acids long. The germline V gene has CDR1 SNHLY and CDR2 FYNNEI. Drawing the rest from reference TRBV2 and TRBJ2-1, the complete variable domain is EPEVTQTPSHQVTQMGQEVILRCVPISNHLYFYWYRQILGQKVEFLVSFYNNEISEKSEIFDDQFSVERPDGSNFTLKIRSTKLEDSAMYFCASSTRGTYNEQFFGPGTRLTVL.

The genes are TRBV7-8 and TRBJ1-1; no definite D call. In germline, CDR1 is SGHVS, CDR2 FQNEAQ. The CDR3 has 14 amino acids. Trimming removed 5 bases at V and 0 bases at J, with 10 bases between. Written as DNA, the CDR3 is TGTGCCAGCAGCCTTTACAAGATGAACACTGAAGCTTTCTTT. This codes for CASSLYKMNTEAFF.

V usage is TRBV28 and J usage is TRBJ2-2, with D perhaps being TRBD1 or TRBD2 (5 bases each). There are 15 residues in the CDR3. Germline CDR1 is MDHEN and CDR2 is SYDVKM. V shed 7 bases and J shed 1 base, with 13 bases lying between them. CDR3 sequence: CASKGSGGNTGELFF. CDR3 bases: TGTGCCAGCAAAGGGAGTGGGGGGAACACCGGGGAGCTGTTTTTT.

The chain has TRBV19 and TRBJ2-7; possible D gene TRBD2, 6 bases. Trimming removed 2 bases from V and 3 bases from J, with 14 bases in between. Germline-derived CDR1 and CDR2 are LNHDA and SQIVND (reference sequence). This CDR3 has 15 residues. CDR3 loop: CASSIRRGLNYEQYF. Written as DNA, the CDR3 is TGTGCCAGTAGTATACGCCGGGGACTTAACTACGAGCAGTACTTC.

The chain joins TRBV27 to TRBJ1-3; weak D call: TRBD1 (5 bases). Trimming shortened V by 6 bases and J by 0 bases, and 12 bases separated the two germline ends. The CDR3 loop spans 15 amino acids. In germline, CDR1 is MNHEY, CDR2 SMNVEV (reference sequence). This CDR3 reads CASRPPGGSGNTIYF. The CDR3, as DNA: TGTGCCAGCAGACCTCCTGGGGGCTCTGGAAACACCATATATTTT.

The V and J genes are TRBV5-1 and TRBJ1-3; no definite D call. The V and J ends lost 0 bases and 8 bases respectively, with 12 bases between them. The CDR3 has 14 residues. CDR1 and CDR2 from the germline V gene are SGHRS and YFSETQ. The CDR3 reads CASSLVGDGDTIYF. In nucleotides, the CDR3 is TGCGCCAGCAGCTTGGTAGGAGATGGGGACACCATATATTTT. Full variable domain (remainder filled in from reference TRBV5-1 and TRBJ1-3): KAGVTQTPRYLIKTRGQQVTLSCSPISGHRSVSWYQQTPGQGLQFLFEYFSETQRNKGNFPGRFSGRQFSNSRSEMNVSTLELGDSALYLCASSLVGDGDTIYFGEGSWLTVV.

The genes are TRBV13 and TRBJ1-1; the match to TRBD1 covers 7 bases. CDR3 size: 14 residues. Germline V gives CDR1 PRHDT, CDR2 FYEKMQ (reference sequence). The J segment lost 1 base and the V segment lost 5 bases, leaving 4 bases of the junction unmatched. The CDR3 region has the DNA TGTGCCAGCAGCCTGGGACAGTCGAACACTGAAGCTTTCTTT. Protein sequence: CASSLGQSNTEAFF.

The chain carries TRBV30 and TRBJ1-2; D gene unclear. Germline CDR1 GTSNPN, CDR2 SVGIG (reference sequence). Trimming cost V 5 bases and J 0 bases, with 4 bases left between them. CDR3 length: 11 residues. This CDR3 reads CAWDSNYGYTF. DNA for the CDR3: TGTGCCTGGGACTCTAACTATGGCTACACCTTC.

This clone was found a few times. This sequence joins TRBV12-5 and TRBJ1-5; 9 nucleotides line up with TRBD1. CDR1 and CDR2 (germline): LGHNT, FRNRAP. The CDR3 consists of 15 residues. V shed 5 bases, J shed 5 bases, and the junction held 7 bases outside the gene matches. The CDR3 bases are TGTGCTAGTGGTAAGGACAGGGGCGTTGATCAGCCCCAGCATTTT. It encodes CASGKDRGVDQPQHF.

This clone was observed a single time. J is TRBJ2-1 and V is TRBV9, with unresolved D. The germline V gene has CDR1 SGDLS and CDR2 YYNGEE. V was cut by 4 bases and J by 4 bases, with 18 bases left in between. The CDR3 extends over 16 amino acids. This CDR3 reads CASSPPGLRLYNEQFF. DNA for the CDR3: TGTGCCAGCAGCCCTCCGGGTCTGAGGCTATACAATGAGCAGTTCTTC.